This TCR beta chain was identified during a study of OX40 agonist ivuxolimab in advanced cancers. Study summary: Ivuxolimab, an agonistic anti-OX40 (CD134) antibody, was given to patients. Three patients had partial responses: one hepatocellular carcinoma, two cutaneous melanoma. Study-level findings and limits: Expanded peripheral T cell antigen specificity was not determined.

The protocol was immunoSEQ multiplex PCR, while the TCRdb copy is restricted to in-frame clones and leaves out a portion. The sample has tens of thousands of clones; 75% to 85% are singletons. The study sampled blood at baseline, cycle 4 day 1, and cycle 7 day 1. This clone was counted between two and nine times. Its antigen is unidentified. The CDR3 spans 14 residues. CDR1 and CDR2 (germline): SEHNR, FQNEAQ (reference sequence). V dropped 4 bases and J dropped 5 bases, with 13 bases sitting between them. The TCR sequence derives from an adult with an advanced solid tumor such as melanoma, head and neck, liver or kidney cancer. The specimen was CD4+ or CD8+ T cells sorted from blood, collected in a trial of the OX40 agonist ivuxolimab. The rearrangement links TRBV7-9 to TRBJ2-3; unclear D gene. DNA for the CDR3: TGTGCCAGCAGCTCCACCGATTGGGGAGATACGCAGTATTTT. It yields the protein CASSSTDWGDTQYF.